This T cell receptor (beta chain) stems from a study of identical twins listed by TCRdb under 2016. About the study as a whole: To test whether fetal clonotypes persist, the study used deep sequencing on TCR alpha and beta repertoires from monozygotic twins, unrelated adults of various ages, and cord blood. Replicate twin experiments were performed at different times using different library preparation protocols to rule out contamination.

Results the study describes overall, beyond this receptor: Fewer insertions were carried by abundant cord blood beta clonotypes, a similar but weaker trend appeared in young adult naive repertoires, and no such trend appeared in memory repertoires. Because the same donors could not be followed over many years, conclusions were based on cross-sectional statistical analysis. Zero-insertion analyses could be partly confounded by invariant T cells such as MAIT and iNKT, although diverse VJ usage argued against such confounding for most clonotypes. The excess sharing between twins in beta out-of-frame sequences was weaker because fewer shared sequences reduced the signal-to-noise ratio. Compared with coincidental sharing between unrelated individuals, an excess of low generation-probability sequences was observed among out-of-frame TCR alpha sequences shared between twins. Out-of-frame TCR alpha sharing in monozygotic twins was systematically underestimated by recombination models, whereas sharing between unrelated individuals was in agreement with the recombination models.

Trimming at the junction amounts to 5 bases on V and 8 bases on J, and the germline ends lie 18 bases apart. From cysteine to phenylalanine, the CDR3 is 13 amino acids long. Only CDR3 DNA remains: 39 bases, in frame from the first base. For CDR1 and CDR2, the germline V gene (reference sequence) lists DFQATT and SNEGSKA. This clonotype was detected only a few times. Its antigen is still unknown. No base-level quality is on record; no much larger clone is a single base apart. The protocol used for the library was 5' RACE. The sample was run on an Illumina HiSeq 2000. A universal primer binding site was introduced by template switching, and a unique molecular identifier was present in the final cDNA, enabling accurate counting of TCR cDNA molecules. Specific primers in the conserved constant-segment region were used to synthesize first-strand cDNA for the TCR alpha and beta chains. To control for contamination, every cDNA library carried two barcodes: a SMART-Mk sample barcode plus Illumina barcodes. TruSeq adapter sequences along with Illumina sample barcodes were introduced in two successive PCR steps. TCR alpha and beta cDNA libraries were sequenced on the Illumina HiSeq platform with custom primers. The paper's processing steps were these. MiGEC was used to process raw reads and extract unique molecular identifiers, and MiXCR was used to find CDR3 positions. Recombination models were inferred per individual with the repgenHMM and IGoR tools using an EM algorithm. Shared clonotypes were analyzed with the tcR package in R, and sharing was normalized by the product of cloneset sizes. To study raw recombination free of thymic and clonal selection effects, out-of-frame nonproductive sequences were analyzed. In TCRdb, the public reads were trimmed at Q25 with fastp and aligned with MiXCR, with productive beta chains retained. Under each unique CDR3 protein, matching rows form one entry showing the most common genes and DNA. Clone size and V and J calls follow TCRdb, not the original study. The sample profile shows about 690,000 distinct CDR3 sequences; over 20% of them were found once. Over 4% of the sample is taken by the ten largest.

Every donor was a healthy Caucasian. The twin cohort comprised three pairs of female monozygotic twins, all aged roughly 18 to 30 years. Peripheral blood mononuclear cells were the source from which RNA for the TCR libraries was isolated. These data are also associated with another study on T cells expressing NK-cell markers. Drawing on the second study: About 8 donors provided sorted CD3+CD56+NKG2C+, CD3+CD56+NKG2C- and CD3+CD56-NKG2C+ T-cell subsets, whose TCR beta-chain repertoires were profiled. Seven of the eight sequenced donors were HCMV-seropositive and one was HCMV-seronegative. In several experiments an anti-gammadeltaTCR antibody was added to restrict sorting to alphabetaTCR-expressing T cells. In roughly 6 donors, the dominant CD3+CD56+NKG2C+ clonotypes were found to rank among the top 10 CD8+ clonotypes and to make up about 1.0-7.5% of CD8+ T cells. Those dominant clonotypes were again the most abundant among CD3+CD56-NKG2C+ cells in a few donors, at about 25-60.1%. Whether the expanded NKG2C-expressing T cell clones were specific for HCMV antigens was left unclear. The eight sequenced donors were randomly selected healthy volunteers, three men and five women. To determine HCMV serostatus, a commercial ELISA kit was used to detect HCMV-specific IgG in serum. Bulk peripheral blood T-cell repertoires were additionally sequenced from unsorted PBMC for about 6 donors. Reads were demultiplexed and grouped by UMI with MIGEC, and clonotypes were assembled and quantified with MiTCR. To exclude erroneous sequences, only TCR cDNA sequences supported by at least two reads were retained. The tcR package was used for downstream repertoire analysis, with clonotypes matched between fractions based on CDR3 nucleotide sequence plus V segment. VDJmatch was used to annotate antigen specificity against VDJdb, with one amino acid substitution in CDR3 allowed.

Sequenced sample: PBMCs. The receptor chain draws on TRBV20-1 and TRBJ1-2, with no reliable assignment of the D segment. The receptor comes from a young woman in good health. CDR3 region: CSAGWGVRKGYTF. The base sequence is TGCAGTGCTGGGTGGGGTGTTAGAAAAGGCTACACCTTC.